Described below is a single TCR beta chain sequence and its context. It has no known antigen specificity. Within one base of it there is no much larger clone, and no base qualities were kept. The data are from a study of blood T cell repertoires in COVID-19 (TCRdb year 2020). Regarding the research as a whole: Samples covering the acute and convalescent phases of COVID-19 were provided by collaborators in the United States, Italy and Spain. The repertoires were released in a freely available public database meant as a resource for research on the immune response to SARS-CoV-2. Where available, HLA class I and class II types were obtained from metadata supplied by the sample provider rather than from assay-based typing. The prospective study material was composed of cDNA or gDNA derived from T cells, B-cell-depleted T cells, or PBMCs. A de-identified subject ID, COVID-19 status, age in years and sex were almost always included in the sample metadata. Deeply sampled blood TCRbeta repertoires from subjects exposed to, actively infected with, or recovered from COVID-19 were included in the dataset. The samples were drawn from the first 160 participants of the ongoing ImmuneRACE study and from some 1,300 subjects provided by 6 global collaborators. The study at large found these results: The amount of clinical and demographic metadata varied by source and participant and was provided uncurated.

V lost 3 bases and J lost 11 bases; the stretch between them is 7 bases long. The germline V gene sets CDR1 to MNHEY and CDR2 to SVGAGI. The CDR3 numbers 10 residues from cysteine through phenylalanine. Here the CDR3 DNA is all that survives: 30 bases in frame from base 1. Each collaborating institution followed its own protocols to collect whole blood in K2EDTA tubes. For TCRbeta analysis, collaborators shipped samples in one of three forms: frozen whole blood, isolated PBMCs, or DNA extracted from either of those sample types. TCRbeta CDR3 regions were amplified from genomic DNA using the immunoSEQ Assay, a bias-controlled multiplex PCR. As for the authors' bioinformatics: Within the assay, amplification of reference gene primers was used to estimate how many nucleated cells each sample contained. To quantify the absolute abundance of each unique TCRbeta CDR3 rearrangement, sequence reads were collapsed and filtered. For each sample, productive Simpson clonality was calculated as the square root of Simpson's diversity index over productive rearrangements. The immuneACCESS repertoire file appears here via TCRdb, limited to in-frame rearrangements. These files lack a portion of the clones; in checked studies, under half of the deficit traces to unresolved V genes, and the cause of the others is not known. Clonal size and the V and J genes are those of that table, whereas D and trimming came from the DNA. This sample is represented by around 620,000 clones; 85% to 90% of them were singletons. The ten largest clones represent about 0.26% of the sample.

The sequence was obtained from a woman aged 18-29 years with acute or convalescent COVID-19. Specimen: peripheral blood. Recombination linked TRBV6-5 to TRBJ1-1; the D gene is unclear. The DNA sequence is TGTGCCAGCAGTTATCTAAAGGCTTTCTTT. Its amino acids are CASSYLKAFF.